The 29 T cell receptor beta chains below come from one sample, sequenced in a study of T cell repertoires in cytomegalovirus infection. TCRdb independently ran MiXCR on the reads; one entry per CDR3 protein. Of 250,000 or so distinct CDR3 sequences detected, about 15% appear once; the ten largest clones hold around 43%. Sequenced input: CD8+ T cells from PBMCs. The receptors stem from a human donor in good health (CMV status not recorded). Some clones in this sample may be carry-over from other donors' samples.

In this sample, this clonotype turned up many times. CDR3 protein: CASSYSRNTEAFF. The CDR3 DNA is TGTGCCAGCAGTTACTCCCGGAACACTGAAGCTTTCTTT. The chain is built from TRBV6-5 and TRBJ1-1; D is unclear. The CDR3 is made up of 13 amino acids. CDR1 and CDR2 (germline): MNHEY, SVGAGI. The V and J ends lost 0 bases and 1 base respectively, with 3 bases between them.

In this sample, this clonotype turned up a few times. The chain couples TRBV2 to TRBJ1-4, with D unresolved. Looked up from germline, CDR1 is SNHLY and CDR2 is FYNNEI. Trimming pared 0 bases from V and 8 bases from J, leaving 16 bases between. The CDR3 is made up of 16 amino acids. CDR3 amino acids: CASSEALLGIREKLFF. The CDR3 DNA follows: TGTGCCAGCAGTGAAGCGCTTCTAGGCATACGCGAAAAACTGTTTTTT.

This clonotype has a handful of counts. This chain uses TRBV29-1 with TRBJ2-1; possible D gene TRBD2, 5 bases. V was cut by 4 bases and J by 3 bases, with 7 bases left in between. The germline gives CDR1 SQVTM, CDR2 ANQGSEA. This CDR3 comprises 12 residues. The chain's CDR3 is CSVVANYNEQFF. CDR3 in DNA: TGCAGCGTTGTAGCGAACTACAATGAGCAGTTCTTC.

V is TRBV6-8 and J is TRBJ2-1; TRBD1 matches at 9 bases. This CDR3 region has 19 residues. Trimming removed 0 bases from V and 4 bases from J; junction bases left unmatched: 13. Germline V gene sequence: CDR1 MNHGY, CDR2 SAAAGT. CDR3 coding DNA: TGTGCCAGCAGTTACTCCCCGCCCTGGACAGGGGCCGGTTACAATGAGCAGTTCTTC. This encodes CASSYSPPWTGAGYNEQFF.

This clonotype was observed many times. The chain uses TRBV7-6 and TRBJ1-1, with TRBD1 matching 8 bases. Germline CDR1 SGHVS, CDR2 FNYEAQ. This CDR3 region has 13 residues. The junction had 8 bases not matched to a gene; V was cut back by 5 bases and J by 9 bases. The CDR3 nucleotides read TGTGCCAGCAGCGACACAGGGGGTGCGAAAGCTTTCTTT. Its protein product is CASSDTGGAKAFF. The whole variable domain, filled in from reference TRBV7-6 and TRBJ1-1, reads GAGVSQSPRYKVTKRGQDVALRCDPISGHVSLYWYRQALGQGPEFLTYFNYEAQQDKSGLPNDRFSAERPEGSISTLTIQRTEQRDSAMYRCASSDTGGAKAFFGQGTRLTVV.

This rearrangement joins TRBV9 to TRBJ2-1, with D unresolved. Germline loops: CDR1 SGDLS, CDR2 YYNGEE. The CDR3 contains 12 residues. The V end was cut by 0 bases, the J end by 6 bases, with 4 bases between. CDR3 in DNA: TGTGCCAGCAGCGTAGGAGTCAATGAGCAGTTCTTC. Protein product: CASSVGVNEQFF.

The gene calls are TRBV6-5 and TRBJ1-1; no clear D gene. V lost 5 bases, J lost 7 bases, and 17 bases lay in between. The CDR3 has 14 residues. Germline V gene lookup returns CDR1 MNHEY and CDR2 SVGAGI. DNA of the CDR3: TGTGCCAGCAGTAGGGCCTGGCAGTCTGATGAAGCTTTCTTT. Residues: CASSRAWQSDEAFF.

The chain uses TRBV7-9 and TRBJ1-2, with D possibly matching TRBD1 (5 bases). V was shortened by 2 bases and J by 8 bases, with 18 bases between the two germline ends. Germline V gives CDR1 SEHNR, CDR2 FQNEAQ (reference sequence). This CDR3 has 15 amino acids. CDR3 sequence: CASSLPPGPGDGYTF. CDR3 DNA: TGTGCCAGCAGCTTACCCCCGGGGCCGGGGGACGGCTACACCTTC.

Ten or more counts support this clonotype. V is TRBV7-2 and J is TRBJ1-5, with D possibly matching TRBD1 (5 bases). Germline V CDR1 and CDR2: SGHTA, FQGNSA. The CDR3 covers 16 residues. V was cut by 1 base and J by 4 bases, with 14 bases left in between. CDR3 sequence reads: CASSLGERGANQPQHF. CDR3 DNA: TGTGCCAGCAGCTTAGGAGAACGTGGGGCTAATCAGCCCCAGCATTTT. The variable domain in full, with the rest retrieved from reference TRBV7-2 and TRBJ1-5, is GAGVSQSPSNKVTEKGKDVELRCDPISGHTALYWYRQSLGQGLEFLIYFQGNSAPDKSGLPSDRFSAERTGGSVSTLTIQRTQQEDSAVYLCASSLGERGANQPQHFGDGTRLSIL.

This chain joins TRBV13 and TRBJ2-7; 8 bases align to TRBD1. The CDR3 is 16 residues long. Germline-derived CDR1 and CDR2 are PRHDT and FYEKMQ (reference sequence). V lost 3 bases to trimming and J lost 7 bases; unmatched junction nucleotides: 14. This chain's CDR3 is CASSFTFRDRPGEQYF. The CDR3, as DNA: TGTGCCAGCAGCTTCACCTTCCGGGACAGGCCGGGGGAGCAGTACTTC.

This clonotype occurred a few times. The rearrangement uses TRBV20-1 and TRBJ1-1; D remains ambiguous. The ends were cut back, 0 bases at V and 8 bases at J, with 16 bases in the middle. The V gene's germline CDR1 is DFQATT and CDR2 SNEGSKA (reference sequence). The CDR3 is 14 amino acids. The CDR3 here is CSARDQEAKTEAFF. The CDR3 nucleotides read TGCAGTGCTAGAGATCAAGAGGCCAAGACAGAAGCTTTCTTT.

The V gene is TRBV6-1, the J gene TRBJ1-1; a weak D match, TRBD1 (5 bases). The germline V and J ends were trimmed by 6 bases and 8 bases, with 16 bases remaining between them. CDR1 and CDR2 from the germline V gene are MNHNS and SASEGT. CDR3 size: 13 residues. The CDR3 loop reads CASRPRDASEAFF. The DNA of the CDR3 is TGTGCCAGCAGGCCCCGGGACGCCTCCGAAGCTTTCTTT.

There are many counts of this clonotype. Here the CDR3 reads CSAGDRDAMETQYF. Here the CDR3 DNA reads TGCAGTGCTGGCGACAGGGATGCGATGGAGACCCAGTACTTC. The rearrangement links TRBV20-1 to TRBJ2-5, with TRBD1 matching 7 bases. Germline values: CDR1 DFQATT, CDR2 SNEGSKA (reference sequence). V shed 5 bases, J shed 5 bases, and the junction held 11 bases outside the gene matches. The CDR3 sequence is 14 residues long.

A few counts support this clonotype. The rearrangement uses TRBV2 and TRBJ2-1; TRBD1 matches at 9 bases. V lost 6 bases to trimming and J lost 7 bases; unmatched junction nucleotides: 10. The CDR3 consists of 15 residues. Per germline, CDR1 SNHLY and CDR2 FYNNEI. CDR3 nucleotide sequence: TGTGCCAGCAGCGTAACCGGGACAGGGAGGAATGAGCAGTTCTTC. This translates into CASSVTGTGRNEQFF. The full variable domain, with the rest looked up from reference TRBV2 and TRBJ2-1, is EPEVTQTPSHQVTQMGQEVILRCVPISNHLYFYWYRQILGQKVEFLVSFYNNEISEKSEIFDDQFSVERPDGSNFTLKIRSTKLEDSAMYFCASSVTGTGRNEQFFGPGTRLTVL.

Worth noting for this clonotype: One junction end does not reproduce the germline sequence, and a read error may be involved. The DNA for the CDR3 is TGTGCCAGTTCTGGACAGGGGGTCGACACCAGGGAGCTGTTTTTT. Translation: CASSGQGVDTRELFF. The chain couples TRBV7-4 to TRBJ2-2; 10 bases match TRBD1. The CDR3 has 15 amino acids. Germline CDR1 SGHVT, CDR2 SQSDAQ.

This clonotype occurred many times. V and J are TRBV10-3 and TRBJ1-2; tentatively, D is TRBD1 (6 bases). With 6 bases removed from V and 0 bases from J, the gap between germline ends came to 14 bases. CDR1 is ENHRY and CDR2 is SYGVKD in the germline V gene. The CDR3 has 15 residues. The CDR3 DNA sequence: TGTGCCATCAGCATTACAGGGAGTGCTAACTATGGCTACACCTTC. This encodes CAISITGSANYGYTF.

This clonotype was detected many times. The chain joins TRBV11-3 to TRBJ2-1; D gene uncertain. The CDR3 length is 16 residues. Germline CDR1 SGHNT, CDR2 YENEEA. Trimming pared 0 bases from V and 0 bases from J, leaving 9 bases between. The CDR3 DNA follows: TGTGCCAGCAGCTTAGAGGGCGGAAGCTCCTACAATGAGCAGTTCTTC. Residues: CASSLEGGSSYNEQFF.

The rearrangement joins TRBV28 to TRBJ2-7; TRBD2 might be the D (6 bases). The CDR3 length is 15 residues. Trimming stripped 4 bases from V and 3 bases from J, with 16 bases between. CDR1 and CDR2 from the germline V gene are MDHEN and SYDVKM. CDR3 protein: CASSSRGGPLYEQYF. Here the CDR3 DNA reads TGTGCCAGCAGTTCCCGAGGAGGGCCACTCTACGAGCAGTACTTC.

This clonotype was found many times. The chain joins TRBV7-8 to TRBJ2-3, with 10 nucleotides matching TRBD2. J lost 0 bases, V lost 2 bases, and 8 bases had no gene match. The germline CDR1 and CDR2 sequences are SGHVS and FQNEAQ. The CDR3 is 18 residues long. The CDR3: CASSLSETSGLSTDTQYF. CDR3 nucleotides: TGTGCCAGCAGCTTATCCGAGACTAGCGGGCTTAGCACAGATACGCAGTATTTT. Looking up the rest from reference TRBV7-8 and TRBJ2-3 gives the full variable domain: GAGVSQSPRYKVAKRGQDVALRCDPISGHVSLFWYQQALGQGPEFLTYFQNEAQLDKSGLPSDRFFAERPEGSVSTLKIQRTQQEDSAVYLCASSLSETSGLSTDTQYFGPGTRLTVL.

This clonotype was counted ten times or more. The gene calls are TRBV12-5 and TRBJ2-7; D call uncertain. The CDR3 sequence is 12 residues long. V lost 6 bases and J lost 4, with 10 bases in between. Germline CDR1 and CDR2: LGHNT and FRNRAP. In DNA form, the CDR3 reads TGTGCTAGTGGCCCCTCCTTATACGAGCAGTACTTC. This encodes CASGPSLYEQYF.

This clonotype was picked up many times. J is TRBJ2-2 and V is TRBV12-3 or TRBV12-4; D is possibly TRBD2 (6 bases). This CDR3 region has 15 residues. V was shortened by 3 bases and J by 5 bases, with 13 bases between the two germline ends. CDR3 sequence (DNA): TGTGCCAGCAGTTTCGTTACTAGCCCAACCGGGGAGCTGTTTTTT. Its protein product is CASSFVTSPTGELFF.

The chain joins TRBV28 to TRBJ1-2, with 9 bases that match TRBD1. V dropped 5 bases and J dropped 3; count of bases not matched to a gene: 4. This CDR3 is built from 14 residues. Germline V gene lookup returns CDR1 MDHEN and CDR2 SYDVKM. The CDR3 nucleotides are TGTGCCAGCAGTAAACAGGGGGCGGACTATGGCTACACCTTC. Amino acid sequence: CASSKQGADYGYTF.

V usage is TRBV5-4 and J usage is TRBJ2-1; 12 bases line up with TRBD2. Germline values: CDR1 SGHNT, CDR2 YYREEE (reference sequence). The CDR3 consists of 16 residues. The V gene end was trimmed by 4 bases and the J gene end by 2 bases; junction bases not matched to a gene: 4. CDR3 in amino acids: CASSDPSGGAYNEQFF. The CDR3 DNA reads as TGTGCCAGCAGCGACCCTAGCGGGGGGGCCTACAATGAGCAGTTCTTC.

This clonotype was counted at least ten times. V usage is TRBV7-2 and J usage is TRBJ2-3; D is unclear. Trimming removed 0 bases from V and 14 bases from J, with 9 bases in between. The CDR3 is 11 amino acids. Germline V gene data show CDR1 as SGHTA and CDR2 as FQGNSA. CDR3: CASSLALMMYF. The DNA of the CDR3 is TGTGCCAGCAGCTTAGCTTTGATGATGTATTTT.

The chain is built from TRBV6-2 or TRBV6-3 and TRBJ1-5, with D possibly being TRBD1 (6 bases). This CDR3 is 15 amino acids long. Trimming shortened V by 2 bases and J by 4 bases, and 12 bases separated the two germline ends. The germline V gene encodes CDR1 MNHEY and CDR2 SVGEGT. The CDR3 coding sequence is TGTGCCAGCAGTTACCCGCAGGGGATTAATCAGCCCCAGCATTTT. Its protein product is CASSYPQGINQPQHF.

The chain has TRBV7-9 and TRBJ1-1; D not certain. Germline values: CDR1 SEHNR, CDR2 FQNEAQ (reference sequence). V was cut by 0 bases and J by 3 bases, with 17 bases left in between. This CDR3 has 17 residues. The CDR3 sequence is CASSLAQEKDGHTEAFF. CDR3 bases: TGTGCCAGCAGCTTAGCACAAGAAAAAGACGGGCACACTGAAGCTTTCTTT.

This clonotype has a count of ten or more. CDR3: CASSGLGPNTGELFF. Written as DNA, the CDR3 is TGTGCCAGCAGTGGACTCGGACCCAACACCGGGGAGCTGTTTTTT. The gene calls are TRBV6-1 and TRBJ2-2, with no clear D. V was shortened by 4 bases and J by 2 bases, with 11 bases between the two germline ends. Germline V gives CDR1 MNHNS, CDR2 SASEGT. The CDR3 is 15 amino acids.

This clonotype has ten or more counts. The chain has TRBV7-3 and TRBJ2-2; possibly TRBD1 for D (5 bases). V was cut by 5 bases and J by 3 bases, with 16 bases left in between. CDR3 length equals 16 residues. Germline CDR1 and CDR2: SGHTA and FQGTGA. The CDR3 loop is CASSERGRADTGELFF. The CDR3 nucleotides are TGTGCCAGCAGCGAAAGGGGCAGGGCTGACACCGGGGAGCTGTTTTTT.

This clonotype was counted a few times. The gene calls are TRBV6-2 or TRBV6-3 and TRBJ1-1; the D is unclear. The CDR3 totals 14 residues. Trimming removed 6 bases from V and 0 bases from J, with 11 bases in between. In germline, CDR1 is MNHEY, CDR2 SVGEGT. The CDR3 region has the DNA TGTGCCAGCAGGCCAGGCGCGGTGAACACTGAAGCTTTCTTT. This translates into CASRPGAVNTEAFF.